The text below deals with one TCR beta chain. Each CDR3 protein gets one entry after TCRdb re-called the 5' RACE reads with MiXCR. The sample has about 530,000 distinct CDR3 sequences; roughly 15% are singletons. The sample comes from a study of identical twins. V gave up 5 bases and J gave up 4 bases; unmatched junction bases: 9. CDR3 size: 16 residues. These records were also assigned to another study, of yellow fever vaccine responses in identical twins.

This receptor was obtained from a woman aged 18-30 years in good health. Sequencing was performed on CD4+ T cells sorted from blood. The chain has TRBV12-3 or TRBV12-4 and TRBJ2-1; the match to TRBD2 covers 9 bases. CDR3 in amino acids: CASSLGLAGIYNEQFF. The DNA for the CDR3 is TGTGCCAGCAGTCTGGGCCTAGCGGGGATATACAATGAGCAGTTCTTC.